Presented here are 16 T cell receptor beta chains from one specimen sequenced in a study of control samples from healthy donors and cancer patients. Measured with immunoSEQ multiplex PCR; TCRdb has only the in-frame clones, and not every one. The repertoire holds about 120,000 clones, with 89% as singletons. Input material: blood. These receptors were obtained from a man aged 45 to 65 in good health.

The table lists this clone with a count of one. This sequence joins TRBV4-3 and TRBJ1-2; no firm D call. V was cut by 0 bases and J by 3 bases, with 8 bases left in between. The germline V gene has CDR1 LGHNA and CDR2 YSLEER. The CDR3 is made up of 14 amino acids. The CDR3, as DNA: TGCGCCAGCAGCCAAGATGAGGCACACTATGGCTACACCTTC. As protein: CASSQDEAHYGYTF.

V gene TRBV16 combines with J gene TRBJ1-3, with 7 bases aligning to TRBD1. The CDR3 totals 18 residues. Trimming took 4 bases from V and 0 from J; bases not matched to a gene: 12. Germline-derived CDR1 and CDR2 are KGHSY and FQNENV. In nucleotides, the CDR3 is TGTGCCAGCAGCCGAATAGTGACAGGGCTTGACTCTGGAAACACCATATATTTT. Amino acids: CASSRIVTGLDSGNTIYF.

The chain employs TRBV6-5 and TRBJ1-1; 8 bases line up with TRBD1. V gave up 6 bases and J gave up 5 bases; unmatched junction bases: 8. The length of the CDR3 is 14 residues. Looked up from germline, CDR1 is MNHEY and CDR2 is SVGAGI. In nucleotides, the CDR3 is TGTGCCAGCAGCACCGGACAGGGTTCGACTGAAGCTTTCTTT. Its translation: CASSTGQGSTEAFF.

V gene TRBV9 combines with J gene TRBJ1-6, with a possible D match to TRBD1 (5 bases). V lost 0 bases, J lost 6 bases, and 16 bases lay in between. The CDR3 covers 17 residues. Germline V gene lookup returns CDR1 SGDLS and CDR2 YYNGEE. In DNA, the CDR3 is TGTGCCAGCAGCGTAGGAGGTGGGGCAGGGATTAATTCACCCCTCCACTTT. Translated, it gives CASSVGGGAGINSPLHF.

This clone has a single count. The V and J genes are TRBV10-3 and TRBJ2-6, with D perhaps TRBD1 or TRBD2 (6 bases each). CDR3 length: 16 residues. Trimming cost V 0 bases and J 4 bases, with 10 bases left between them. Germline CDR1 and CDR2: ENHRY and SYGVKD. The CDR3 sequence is CAISESTGAGANVLTF. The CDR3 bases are TGTGCCATCAGTGAGTCGACGGGGGCCGGGGCCAACGTCCTGACTTTC.

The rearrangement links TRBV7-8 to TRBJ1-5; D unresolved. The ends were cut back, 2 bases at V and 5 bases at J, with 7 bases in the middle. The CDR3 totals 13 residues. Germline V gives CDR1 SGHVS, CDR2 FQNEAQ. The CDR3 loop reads CASSLIEDQPQHF. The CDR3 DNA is TGTGCCAGCAGCTTAATCGAGGATCAGCCCCAGCATTTT.

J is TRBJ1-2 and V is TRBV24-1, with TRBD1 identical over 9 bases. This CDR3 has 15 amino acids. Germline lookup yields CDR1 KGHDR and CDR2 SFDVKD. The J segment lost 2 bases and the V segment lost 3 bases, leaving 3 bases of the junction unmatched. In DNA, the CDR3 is TGTGCCACCAGTGATCCCGGGACAGGGAACTATGGCTACACCTTC. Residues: CATSDPGTGNYGYTF.

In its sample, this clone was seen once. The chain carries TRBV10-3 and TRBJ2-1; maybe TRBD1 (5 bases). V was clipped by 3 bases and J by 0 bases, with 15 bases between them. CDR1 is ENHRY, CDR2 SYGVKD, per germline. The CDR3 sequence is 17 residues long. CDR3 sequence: CAISDPATDSSYNEQFF. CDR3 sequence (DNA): TGTGCCATCAGTGACCCAGCGACAGATTCCTCCTACAATGAGCAGTTCTTC.

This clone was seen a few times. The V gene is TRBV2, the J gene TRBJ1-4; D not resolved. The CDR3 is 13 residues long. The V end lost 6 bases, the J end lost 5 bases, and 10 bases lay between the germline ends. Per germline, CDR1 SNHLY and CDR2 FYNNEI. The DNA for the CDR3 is TGTGCCAGCAGGGGCAGGTCAAATGAAAAACTGTTTTTT. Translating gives CASRGRSNEKLFF.

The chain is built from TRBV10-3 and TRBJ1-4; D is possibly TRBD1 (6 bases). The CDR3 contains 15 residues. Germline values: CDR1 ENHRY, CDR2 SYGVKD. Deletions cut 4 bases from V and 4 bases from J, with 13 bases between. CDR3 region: CAISAQGSGNEKLFF. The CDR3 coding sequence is TGTGCCATCAGTGCTCAGGGGAGTGGTAATGAAAAACTGTTTTTT.

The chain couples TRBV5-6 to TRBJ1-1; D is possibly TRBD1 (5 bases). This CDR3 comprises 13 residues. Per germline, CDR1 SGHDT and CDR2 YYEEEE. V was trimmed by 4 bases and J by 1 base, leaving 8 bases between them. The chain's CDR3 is CASSHTGNTEAFF. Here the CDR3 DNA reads TGTGCCAGCAGCCATACAGGGAACACTGAAGCTTTCTTT.

The CDR3 DNA follows: TGTGCCAGCTCGGAAGGACAGGTTCCTGATTCACCCCTCCACTTT. Protein sequence: CASSEGQVPDSPLHF. The chain has TRBV18 and TRBJ1-6; 7 bases are shared with TRBD1. The CDR3 runs to 15 residues. With 6 bases clipped from V and 8 bases from J, the junction kept 10 bases outside the gene matches. Germline V CDR1 and CDR2: KGHSH, LQKENI.

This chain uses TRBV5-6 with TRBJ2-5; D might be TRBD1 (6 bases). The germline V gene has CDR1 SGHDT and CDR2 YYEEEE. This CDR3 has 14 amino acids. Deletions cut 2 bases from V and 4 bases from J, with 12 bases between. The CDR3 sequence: CASSFGGSGETQYF. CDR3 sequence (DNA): TGTGCCAGCAGCTTTGGGGGCAGTGGAGAGACCCAGTACTTC.

The CDR3 DNA follows: TGTGCCAGCTGCCAACTCTATTCCGGGACCGTGACCTTC. Translation: CASCQLYSGTVTF. This chain uses TRBV13 with TRBJ1-2; TRBD1 is a possible D gene (5 bases). The ends were cut back, 8 bases at V and 14 bases at J, with 24 bases in the middle. CDR1 PRHDT and CDR2 FYEKMQ come from the germline V gene (reference sequence). The CDR3 totals 13 residues.

This CDR3 is CASSPKQENTEAFF. CDR3 coding DNA: TGTGCCAGCTCACCCAAGCAAGAAAACACTGAAGCTTTCTTT. The gene calls are TRBV18 and TRBJ1-1, with D uncertain. Germline V gives CDR1 KGHSH, CDR2 LQKENI. V was shortened by 3 bases and J by 2 bases, with 10 bases between the two germline ends. This CDR3 has 14 residues.

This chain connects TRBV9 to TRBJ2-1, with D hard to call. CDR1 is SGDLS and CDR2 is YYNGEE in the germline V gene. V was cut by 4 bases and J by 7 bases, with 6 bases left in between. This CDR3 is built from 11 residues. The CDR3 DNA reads TGTGCCAGCAGCAGTCGTAATGAGCAGTTCTTC. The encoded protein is CASSSRNEQFF.